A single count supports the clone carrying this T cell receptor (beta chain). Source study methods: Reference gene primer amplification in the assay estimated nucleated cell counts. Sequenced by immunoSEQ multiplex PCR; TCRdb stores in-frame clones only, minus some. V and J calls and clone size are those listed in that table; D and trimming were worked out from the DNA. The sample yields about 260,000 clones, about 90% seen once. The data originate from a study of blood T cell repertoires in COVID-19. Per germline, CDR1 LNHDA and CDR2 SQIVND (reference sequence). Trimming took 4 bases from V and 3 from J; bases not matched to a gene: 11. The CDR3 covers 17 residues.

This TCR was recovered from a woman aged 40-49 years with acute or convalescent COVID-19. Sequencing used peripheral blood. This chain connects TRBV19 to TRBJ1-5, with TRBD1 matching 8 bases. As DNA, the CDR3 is TGTGCCAGTAGTACTGGACAGGGCTCCCTTGTCAATCAGCCCCAGCATTTT. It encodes CASSTGQGSLVNQPQHF.